One and the same sample provided the 22 T cell receptor beta chains below, sequenced in a study of metastatic and nonmetastatic thyroid tumors (TCRdb year 2020). The library was made by PCR. Sequenced using an Illumina HiSeq 4000. TCRdb reworked the public reads: Q25 trimming with fastp, MiXCR clone assembly, productive beta chains retained. Counted in this sample were tens of thousands of clones; 14% to 15% of them appeared once. Clones ranked in the top ten supply roughly 3.6% of the sample. None of the patients had been given any treatment before thyroid surgery. Sequencing was performed on blood. The receptors come from a female donor with papillary thyroid cancer or a benign thyroid nodule (not recorded which). Some clones in this sample may be carry-over from other donors' samples.

This clone was recorded a few times. One end of the junction does not line up with germline, which may come from a read error. V is TRBV28 and J is TRBJ1-4; D perhaps matches TRBD1 (5 bases). Germline values: CDR1 MDHEN, CDR2 SYDVKM. This CDR3 contains 15 residues. The CDR3 loop reads CASSFAWVEGEKLFF. DNA for the CDR3: TGCGCCAGCAGCTTTGCCTGGGTGGAGGGGGAAAAACTGTTTTTT.

This clone was detected many times. In this CDR3 the conserved last residue, phenylalanine or tryptophan, is missing, so a read error is likely. The chain recombines TRBV6-1 with TRBJ1-2; no reliable D call. The CDR3 has 11 residues. The germline CDR1 and CDR2 sequences are MNHNS and SASEGT. V was clipped by 6 bases and J by 4 bases, with 6 bases between them. CDR3 loop: CASSSSYGYTS. The CDR3 coding sequence is TGTGCCAGCAGCTCCTCCTATGGCTACACCTCC.

This clone was observed at least ten times. The rearrangement uses TRBV7-9 and TRBJ2-7, with 11 bases fitting TRBD2. The germline V gene encodes CDR1 SEHNR and CDR2 FQNEAQ (reference sequence). The CDR3 sequence is 15 residues long. J lost 7 bases, V lost 11 bases, and 16 bases had no gene match. DNA of the CDR3: TGTGCCTCCACCCCCTCCACTAGCGGGGGCGGGGAGCAGTACTTC. Translation gives CASTPSTSGGGEQYF.

The J gene is TRBJ2-7, the V gene TRBV20-1; TRBD2 aligns across 12 bases. The CDR3 sequence is 15 residues long. Germline CDR1 DFQATT, CDR2 SNEGSKA (reference sequence). The trim removed 3 bases at V and 2 bases at J, leaving 5 bases unmatched. CDR3 in amino acids: CSASTSGRWTYEQYF. CDR3 in DNA: TGCAGTGCTAGTACTAGCGGGAGGTGGACCTACGAGCAGTACTTC.

This clone has at least ten counts. The chain uses TRBV28 and TRBJ2-7, with D perhaps matching TRBD1 (5 bases). Germline CDR1 is MDHEN and CDR2 is SYDVKM. This CDR3 region has 15 residues. Trimming cost V 1 base and J 0 bases, with 10 bases left between them. This CDR3 is CASSLFQGSSYEQYF. DNA for the CDR3: TGTGCCAGCAGTTTATTTCAGGGAAGCTCCTACGAGCAGTACTTC.

This clone was observed at least ten times. V usage is TRBV4-1 and J usage is TRBJ1-5, with D possibly matching TRBD1 (6 bases). In germline, CDR1 is MGHRA, CDR2 YSYEKL. V was trimmed by 1 base and J by 3 bases, leaving 13 bases between them. The CDR3 is 16 residues long. The CDR3 DNA is TGCGCCAGCAGCCAAGTGGGGAGGGGGTCCAATCAGCCCCAGCATTTT. Translating gives CASSQVGRGSNQPQHF.

This clone was counted ten times or more. The chain carries TRBV4-1 and TRBJ2-5, with 7 bases lining up with TRBD1. Germline-derived CDR1 and CDR2 are MGHRA and YSYEKL. V was pared by 0 bases and J by 5 bases, with 6 bases of the junction left unmatched. CDR3 length: 15 residues. The DNA of the CDR3 is TGCGCCAGCAGCCAAGACAGGGGGATGGAGGAGACCCAGTACTTC. Translation: CASSQDRGMEETQYF.

This clone was counted a few times. The chain employs TRBV12-3 or TRBV12-4 and TRBJ1-5, with unresolved D. This CDR3 region has 17 residues. V lost 4 bases and J lost 2, with 18 bases in between. The CDR3 loop reads CASSWFASGGRNQPQHF. Here the CDR3 DNA reads TGTGCCAGCAGTTGGTTCGCGTCCGGAGGTCGCAATCAGCCCCAGCATTTT.

This clone was found many times. The rearrangement uses TRBV5-1 and TRBJ1-5, with D unresolved. Germline V gene data show CDR1 as SGHRS and CDR2 as YFSETQ. The CDR3 has 11 residues. Trimming took 4 bases from V and 6 from J, leaving 5 bases between them. CDR3 amino acids: CASSRGQPQHF. The CDR3 nucleotides are TGCGCCAGCAGCCGGGGTCAGCCCCAGCATTTT.

This clone has ten or more counts. V is TRBV7-9 and J is TRBJ1-3; D remains ambiguous. The V end was cut by 4 bases, the J end by 5 bases, with 9 bases between. The CDR3 spans 13 residues. Germline CDR1 is SEHNR and CDR2 is FQNEAQ (reference sequence). As DNA, the CDR3 is TGTGCCAGCAGCTACGGGGATCGAAACACCATATATTTT. Protein product: CASSYGDRNTIYF.

This clone was recorded many times. The junction departs from germline at one end; a sequencing error may be responsible. The V and J genes are TRBV5-1 and TRBJ2-3, with TRBD2 matching 8 bases. This CDR3 has 14 amino acids. Germline CDR1 reads SGHRS; CDR2 reads YFSETQ. The CDR3 DNA follows: TGCGCCCGCAGCCGGGGGGGGTACGTAGATACGCAGTATTTT. Its protein is CARSRGGYVDTQYF.

J is TRBJ2-2 and V is TRBV11-1; 11 positions agree with TRBD1. V shed 6 bases, J shed 3 bases, and the junction held 9 bases outside the gene matches. The germline CDR1 and CDR2 sequences are SGHAT and FQDESV (reference sequence). There are 17 residues in the CDR3. Here the CDR3 DNA reads TGTGCCAGCAGTCCCGGTTGGGGACAGGGGGACACCGGGGAGCTGTTTTTT. It translates to CASSPGWGQGDTGELFF.

In this sample, this clone turned up many times. V gene TRBV7-9 combines with J gene TRBJ1-5, with D possibly being TRBD1 (6 bases). Germline V lookup: CDR1 SEHNR, CDR2 FQNEAQ (reference sequence). The CDR3 loop spans 14 amino acids. V was pared by 2 bases and J by 5 bases, with 10 bases between. The CDR3 DNA reads as TGTGCCAGCAGCTTACAGGGGCGTGATCAGCCCCAGCATTTT. Translation: CASSLQGRDQPQHF. Full variable domain (rest looked up from reference TRBV7-9 and TRBJ1-5): DTGVSQNPRHKITKRGQNVTFRCDPISEHNRLYWYRQTLGQGPEFLTYFQNEAQLEKSRLLSDRFSAERPKGSFSTLEIQRTEQGDSAMYLCASSLQGRDQPQHFGDGTRLSIL.

The table lists this clone with many counts. The chain joins TRBV28 to TRBJ1-5; TRBD1 might be the D (5 bases). This CDR3 region has 16 residues. Between the trimmed V and J ends, which lost 5 bases and 1 base, there was a span of 15 bases. Looked up from germline, CDR1 is MDHEN and CDR2 is SYDVKM. The CDR3 here is CASSRPGGRSNQPQHF. The CDR3 nucleotides are TGTGCCAGCAGTCGACCGGGGGGGAGAAGCAATCAGCCCCAGCATTTT.

This clone appeared many times. This chain's CDR3 is CASSVEQFNYGYTF. The CDR3 nucleotides read TGTGCCAGCAGCGTAGAACAGTTTAACTATGGCTACACCTTC. The V gene is TRBV9, the J gene TRBJ1-2; D remains unclear. In germline, CDR1 is SGDLS, CDR2 YYNGEE. The CDR3 totals 14 residues. Trimming cost V 0 bases and J 1 base, with 7 bases left between them.

To note about this clone: The junction does not match germline at one end; this may be a read error. This CDR3 reads CASSLVGTVELFF. The CDR3 DNA is TGTGCCAGTAGCTTAGTAGGCACCGTGGAGCTGTTTTTT. This chain connects TRBV7-8 to TRBJ2-2; D not resolved. CDR1 is SGHVS, CDR2 FQNEAQ, per germline. The CDR3 is made up of 13 amino acids.

This clone was detected ten times or more. The chain is built from TRBV6-1 and TRBJ1-1; perhaps TRBD1 as D (6 bases). Germline V gene data show CDR1 as MNHNS and CDR2 as SASEGT. The CDR3 runs 15 residues. With 2 bases removed from V and 7 bases from J, the gap between germline ends came to 17 bases. This chain's CDR3 is CASSEYRARAVEAFF. The CDR3 DNA sequence: TGTGCCAGCAGTGAATACAGGGCGCGGGCGGTTGAAGCTTTCTTT.

This clone was seen repeatedly, ten times or more. The V and J genes are TRBV4-1 and TRBJ2-7; D is unresolved. This CDR3 is 15 amino acids long. With 0 bases removed from V and 2 bases from J, the gap between germline ends came to 11 bases. The germline V gene encodes CDR1 MGHRA and CDR2 YSYEKL. The CDR3 region is CASSQELAPTYEQYF. The CDR3, as DNA: TGCGCCAGCAGCCAAGAGCTCGCGCCAACCTACGAGCAGTACTTC.

To note about this clone: One end of the junction does not line up with germline, which may come from a read error. The chain recombines TRBV6-1 with TRBJ2-3, with TRBD1 matching 11 bases. Per the germline V gene, CDR1 is MNHNS and CDR2 is SASEGT. There are 15 residues in the CDR3. The CDR3 here is CASNRAGQGVDKQYF. For the CDR3, the DNA is TGTGCCAGCAACCGTGCGGGACAGGGGGTAGATAAGCAGTATTTT.

The rearrangement uses TRBV4-1 and TRBJ2-2; 11 nucleotides match TRBD1. V lost 3 bases to trimming and J lost 4 bases; unmatched junction nucleotides: 7. The CDR3 is 17 amino acids. CDR1 is MGHRA, CDR2 YSYEKL, per germline. CDR3 in DNA: TGCGCCAGCAGCCACCCTCCGGGACAGGGGGGCACCGGGGAGCTGTTTTTT. The encoded protein is CASSHPPGQGGTGELFF.

This clone was seen repeatedly, ten times or more. The chain uses TRBV14 and TRBJ2-7; D call uncertain. The V gene's germline CDR1 is SGHDN and CDR2 FVKESK. V was clipped by 2 bases and J by 2 bases, with 10 bases between them. The CDR3 runs to 14 residues. The CDR3 reads CASSQSVDTYEQYF. The CDR3 DNA reads TGTGCCAGCAGCCAAAGTGTGGATACCTACGAGCAGTACTTC.

Only a few counts were recorded for this clone. This may be a read error, as it is one base from a much larger clone. The same CDR3 also results from other DNA sequences found in this sample. V gene TRBV27 combines with J gene TRBJ2-4; no firm D call. Germline V lookup: CDR1 MNHEY, CDR2 SMNVEV (reference sequence). The CDR3 has 14 amino acids. The CDR3 region is CASSSSRVENIQYF. CDR3 in DNA: TGCGCCAGCAGTTCCTCAAGGGTAGAAAACATTCAGTACTTC.